A single sample gave rise to the 27 T cell receptor beta chains below, sequenced in a study of T cell changes during pregnancy in multiple sclerosis. Repertoires were generated with immunoSEQ multiplex PCR, while TCRdb's copy carries only in-frame clones and drops some. Here the sample spans about 40,000 clones, about 87% being singletons. Sequenced material: CD4+ T cells from peripheral blood mononuclear cells, taken in the second trimester of pregnancy. The receptor set was obtained from a female donor with multiple sclerosis, enrolled in a pregnancy study.

V is TRBV27 and J is TRBJ2-7; possible D gene TRBD1, 5 bases. Germline-derived CDR1 and CDR2 are MNHEY and SMNVEV (reference sequence). The CDR3 runs to 18 residues. Trimming pared 6 bases from V and 6 bases from J, leaving 30 bases between. The CDR3 here is CASSPKGPGFSNKLEQYF. The CDR3 DNA reads as TGTGCCAGCAGCCCGAAAGGTCCAGGGTTCTCCAATAAGCTCGAGCAGTACTTC.

The rearrangement links TRBV7-9 to TRBJ2-1; 7 bases match TRBD2. The germline V gene has CDR1 SEHNR and CDR2 FQNEAQ (reference sequence). CDR3 size: 16 residues. J lost 2 bases, V lost 0 bases, and 4 bases had no gene match. The chain's CDR3 is CASSLAGGRTYNEQFF. CDR3 DNA: TGTGCCAGCAGCTTAGCGGGAGGGAGGACCTACAATGAGCAGTTCTTC.

J is TRBJ2-7 and V is TRBV7-9; 7 positions agree with TRBD1. Germline loops: CDR1 SEHNR, CDR2 FQNEAQ (reference sequence). This CDR3 contains 16 residues. V lost 4 bases, J lost 1 base, and 10 bases stayed unmatched. In DNA, the CDR3 is TGTGCCAGCAGCTCCGTTAGACAGGGCAAGTCCTACGAGCAGTACTTC. Protein sequence: CASSSVRQGKSYEQYF.

The rearrangement joins TRBV15 to TRBJ1-1; TRBD1 aligns across 8 bases. This CDR3 has 12 amino acids. Germline V gene sequence: CDR1 LNHNV, CDR2 YYDKDF (reference sequence). The trim removed 8 bases at V and 5 bases at J, leaving 4 bases unmatched. Written as DNA, the CDR3 is TGTGCCACCGGACAGGGAGAGACTGAAGCTTTCTTT. Encoded protein: CATGQGETEAFF.

The rearrangement uses TRBV4-2 and TRBJ2-3; unclear D gene. Germline lookup yields CDR1 LGHNA and CDR2 YNFKEQ. The V end lost 0 bases, the J end lost 1 base, and 14 bases lay between the germline ends. CDR3 length: 17 residues. CDR3 amino acids: CASSQEPLLGGTDTQYF. In DNA form, the CDR3 reads TGTGCCAGCAGCCAAGAGCCACTTCTAGGTGGCACAGATACGCAGTATTTT.

The V gene is TRBV6-5, the J gene TRBJ2-1, with TRBD2 matching 14 bases. Germline CDR1 and CDR2: MNHEY and SVGAGI. V shed 4 bases, J shed 6 bases, and the junction held 5 bases outside the gene matches. The CDR3 runs 16 residues. CDR3 sequence (DNA): TGTGCCAGCAGTTTCCGGACTAGCGGGAGGAGCAATGAGCAGTTCTTC. Translated, it gives CASSFRTSGRSNEQFF.

This chain joins TRBV5-1 and TRBJ2-1; 13 bases are a match to TRBD2. This CDR3 region has 16 residues. Losses at the gene ends were 0 bases for V and 12 bases for J; bases not matched to a gene: 9. Germline CDR1 reads SGHRS; CDR2 reads YFSETQ. CDR3 sequence reads: CASSLAPETSGRRQFF. The CDR3, as DNA: TGCGCCAGCAGCTTGGCGCCCGAGACTAGCGGGAGGAGGCAGTTCTTC.

The chain recombines TRBV19 with TRBJ1-1; D unresolved. V lost 9 bases and J 0 bases, leaving 11 bases between the germline ends. Germline CDR1 is LNHDA and CDR2 is SQIVND (reference sequence). The CDR3 covers 13 residues. CDR3 nucleotide sequence: TGTGCCAGCAAATCTCAGATGAACACTGAAGCTTTCTTT. It is translated as CASKSQMNTEAFF.

V gene TRBV23-1 combines with J gene TRBJ2-1, with D possibly matching TRBD1 (7 bases). TRBV23-1 is classed as an ORF, of uncertain function. The CDR3 runs to 18 residues. Trimming took 0 bases from V and 10 from J, leaving 25 bases between them. CDR3 in DNA: TGCGCCAGCAGTCAATCTGTGGGTCAGGGGGGTCCTTGGGAGGAGCAGTTCTTC. Encoded protein: CASSQSVGQGGPWEEQFF.

This chain links TRBV7-8 with TRBJ1-5, with 11 bases that match TRBD1. Germline lookup yields CDR1 SGHVS and CDR2 FQNEAQ. The V gene end was trimmed by 5 bases and the J gene end by 10 bases; junction bases not matched to a gene: 10. This CDR3 is 15 amino acids long. DNA of the CDR3: TGTGCCAGCAGCCGTGGGACAGGGGGGATCGAACCCCAGCATTTT. Encoded protein: CASSRGTGGIEPQHF.

This chain links TRBV11-1 with TRBJ2-7; TRBD2 agrees at 11 bases. The CDR3 is 16 residues long. Unmatched junction bases numbered 6, after V lost 5 bases and J lost 0 bases. The germline V gene has CDR1 SGHAT and CDR2 FQDESV (reference sequence). The CDR3 reads CASSRGTSGFSYEQYF. The DNA of the CDR3 is TGTGCCAGCAGCAGAGGGACTAGCGGATTCTCCTACGAGCAGTACTTC. The full variable domain, in which reference TRBV11-1 and TRBJ2-7 provide the parts outside the CDR3, is EAEVAQSPRYKITEKSQAVAFWCDPISGHATLYWYRQILGQGPELLVQFQDESVVDDSQLPKDRFSAERLKGVDSTLKIQPAELGDSAMYLCASSRGTSGFSYEQYFGPGTRLTVT.

Of note for this clone: At one end the junction does not follow the germline gene, possibly because of a read error. This sequence joins TRBV27 and TRBJ2-5; possibly TRBD2 for D (5 bases). The germline V gene encodes CDR1 MNHEY and CDR2 SMNVEV (reference sequence). The CDR3 length is 15 residues. The CDR3 nucleotides are TGTACCAGCAGTTCTATAACGGGTCAAGGAGGGACCCAGTACTTC. Translating it yields CTSSSITGQGGTQYF.

The chain uses TRBV27 and TRBJ2-3; D call uncertain. The germline V gene has CDR1 MNHEY and CDR2 SMNVEV (reference sequence). CDR3 size: 15 residues. V lost 5 bases, J lost 2 bases, and 14 bases lay in between. CDR3 sequence reads: CASSLLGTPTDTQYF. The CDR3, as DNA: TGTGCCAGCAGTCTTCTAGGCACACCCACAGATACGCAGTATTTT.

V gene TRBV5-1 combines with J gene TRBJ2-6; 12 bases are shared with TRBD2. CDR3 length equals 16 residues. Trimming cost V 4 bases and J 5 bases; bases outside gene matches: 4. Germline V gives CDR1 SGHRS, CDR2 YFSETQ. DNA for the CDR3: TGCGCCAGCAGCCCAGGACTAGCGGGACGGGCCAACGTCCTGACTTTC. This translates into CASSPGLAGRANVLTF.

CDR3 DNA sequence: TGTGCCAGTAGTATCCGGGATAGCGGGACGTACAATGAGCAGTTCTTC. Its translation: CASSIRDSGTYNEQFF. The chain links TRBV19 to TRBJ2-1; 8 nucleotides match TRBD2. The V and J ends lost 3 bases and 4 bases, in that order; junction bases with no gene match: 8. This CDR3 has 16 amino acids. Germline V CDR1 and CDR2: LNHDA, SQIVND (reference sequence). Complete variable domain (other parts from reference TRBV19 and TRBJ2-1): DGGITQSPKYLFRKEGQNVTLSCEQNLNHDAMYWYRQDPGQGLRLIYYSQIVNDFQKGDIAEGYSVSREKKESFPLTVTSAQKNPTAFYLCASSIRDSGTYNEQFFGPGTRLTVL.

The J gene is TRBJ1-5, the V gene TRBV28; weak D call: TRBD1 (6 bases). This CDR3 region has 14 residues. Germline CDR1 is MDHEN and CDR2 is SYDVKM. Trimming removed 6 bases at V and 4 bases at J, with 13 bases between. CDR3 loop: CASRGAGDNQPQHF. In DNA, the CDR3 is TGTGCCAGCAGGGGGGCAGGAGATAATCAGCCCCAGCATTTT.

This rearrangement joins TRBV11-2 to TRBJ2-5, with D tentatively TRBD1 (5 bases). The CDR3 extends over 15 amino acids. V was cut by 0 bases and J by 2 bases, with 10 bases left in between. The V gene's germline CDR1 is SGHAT and CDR2 FQNNGV. The CDR3 loop reads CASSLEGQIQETQYF. In DNA, the CDR3 is TGTGCCAGCAGCTTAGAGGGGCAAATACAAGAGACCCAGTACTTC.

The chain recombines TRBV15 with TRBJ1-3, with D possibly being TRBD1 (6 bases). This CDR3 comprises 18 residues. V was clipped by 0 bases and J by 0 bases, with 15 bases between them. CDR1 is LNHNV, CDR2 YYDKDF, per germline (reference sequence). Here the CDR3 DNA reads TGTGCCACCAGCAGAGATCCAGACAGGCCCTACTCTGGAAACACCATATATTTT. This gives the protein CATSRDPDRPYSGNTIYF.

The genes are TRBV6-1 and TRBJ2-1; 10 bases map to TRBD1. The ends lost 11 bases at V and 2 bases at J; junction bases unmatched: 3. CDR1 and CDR2 from the germline V gene are MNHNS and SASEGT. CDR3 length: 13 residues. The CDR3 loop is CAGGQGAYNEQFF. The CDR3 DNA reads as TGTGCCGGAGGACAGGGGGCCTACAATGAGCAGTTCTTC.

Here the CDR3 reads CASSDYPYSNQPQHF. CDR3 in DNA: TGTGCCAGCAGTGATTATCCTTATAGCAATCAGCCCCAGCATTTT. This sequence joins TRBV6-1 and TRBJ1-5; D remains ambiguous. Germline V lookup: CDR1 MNHNS, CDR2 SASEGT. Trimming stripped 3 bases from V and 0 bases from J, with 9 bases between. The length of the CDR3 is 15 residues.

The V gene is TRBV2, the J gene TRBJ2-3, with TRBD2 identical over 10 bases. The ends lost 6 bases at V and 2 bases at J; junction bases unmatched: 17. CDR1 SNHLY and CDR2 FYNNEI come from the germline V gene. CDR3 length: 19 amino acids. The CDR3 coding sequence is TGTGCCAGCAGACCCACTCTAGCGGGAGTTGGTTCCTACACAGATACGCAGTATTTT. Protein sequence: CASRPTLAGVGSYTDTQYF.

The chain is built from TRBV7-2 and TRBJ2-2; maybe TRBD2 (6 bases). The V gene's germline CDR1 is SGHTA and CDR2 FQGNSA. Between the trimmed V and J ends, which lost 5 bases and 2 bases, there was a span of 9 bases. The CDR3 totals 14 residues. In nucleotides, the CDR3 is TGTGCCAGCAGCGTCGGGACTAACACCGGGGAGCTGTTTTTT. It specifies CASSVGTNTGELFF.

This chain joins TRBV15 and TRBJ1-1; no reliable D call. V lost 3 bases to trimming and J lost 1 base, with 12 bases between them. The CDR3 sequence is 15 residues long. CDR1 and CDR2 (germline): LNHNV, YYDKDF (reference sequence). DNA for the CDR3: TGTGCCACCAGCAGGCCGTCTTCGGGGAACACTGAAGCTTTCTTT. Its protein product is CATSRPSSGNTEAFF.

The J gene is TRBJ2-5, the V gene TRBV29-1; 7 positions match TRBD1. There are 15 residues in the CDR3. Germline assignment: CDR1 SQVTM and CDR2 ANQGSEA. V lost 4 bases and J lost 2; bases outside the gene matches: 10. The CDR3 protein is CSVGTPGTAQETQYF. CDR3 DNA: TGCAGCGTTGGGACCCCCGGGACAGCTCAAGAGACCCAGTACTTC.

The chain employs TRBV7-2 and TRBJ2-7; no definite D call. In germline, CDR1 is SGHTA, CDR2 FQGNSA. CDR3 length: 14 amino acids. V was shortened by 2 bases and J by 3 bases, with 11 bases between the two germline ends. CDR3 nucleotide sequence: TGTGCCAGCAGCTTAAGACCGACACTCTACGAGCAGTACTTC. Protein: CASSLRPTLYEQYF.

The chain recombines TRBV6-4 with TRBJ2-1; D may be TRBD1 (6 bases). Trimming took 5 bases from V and 8 from J, leaving 13 bases between them. This CDR3 region has 13 residues. Germline values: CDR1 MRHNA, CDR2 SNTAGT. CDR3 nucleotides: TGTGCCAGCAGTATGGACAGTAACGATGAGCAGTTCTTC. This encodes CASSMDSNDEQFF.

This clone was seen a single time. This chain joins TRBV7-2 and TRBJ2-1; TRBD1 is a possible D gene (6 bases). This CDR3 is 18 amino acids long. Germline loops: CDR1 SGHTA, CDR2 FQGNSA. V was clipped by 1 base and J by 0 bases, with 16 bases between them. CDR3 DNA: TGTGCCAGCAGCTTAGGAACGACAGGCAGAAGCTCCTACAATGAGCAGTTCTTC. This codes for CASSLGTTGRSSYNEQFF.